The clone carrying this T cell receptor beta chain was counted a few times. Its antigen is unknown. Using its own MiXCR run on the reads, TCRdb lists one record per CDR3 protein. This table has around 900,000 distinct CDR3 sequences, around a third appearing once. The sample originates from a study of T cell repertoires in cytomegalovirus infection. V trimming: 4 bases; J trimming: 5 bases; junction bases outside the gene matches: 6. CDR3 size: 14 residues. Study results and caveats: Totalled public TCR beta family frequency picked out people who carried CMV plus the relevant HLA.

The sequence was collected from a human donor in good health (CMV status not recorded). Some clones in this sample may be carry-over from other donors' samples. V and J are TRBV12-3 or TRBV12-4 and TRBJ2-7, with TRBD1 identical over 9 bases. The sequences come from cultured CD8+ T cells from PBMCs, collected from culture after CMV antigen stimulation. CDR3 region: CASSSSDRGHEQYV. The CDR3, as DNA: TGTGCCAGCAGTTCCTCGGACAGGGGCCACGAGCAGTACGTC.